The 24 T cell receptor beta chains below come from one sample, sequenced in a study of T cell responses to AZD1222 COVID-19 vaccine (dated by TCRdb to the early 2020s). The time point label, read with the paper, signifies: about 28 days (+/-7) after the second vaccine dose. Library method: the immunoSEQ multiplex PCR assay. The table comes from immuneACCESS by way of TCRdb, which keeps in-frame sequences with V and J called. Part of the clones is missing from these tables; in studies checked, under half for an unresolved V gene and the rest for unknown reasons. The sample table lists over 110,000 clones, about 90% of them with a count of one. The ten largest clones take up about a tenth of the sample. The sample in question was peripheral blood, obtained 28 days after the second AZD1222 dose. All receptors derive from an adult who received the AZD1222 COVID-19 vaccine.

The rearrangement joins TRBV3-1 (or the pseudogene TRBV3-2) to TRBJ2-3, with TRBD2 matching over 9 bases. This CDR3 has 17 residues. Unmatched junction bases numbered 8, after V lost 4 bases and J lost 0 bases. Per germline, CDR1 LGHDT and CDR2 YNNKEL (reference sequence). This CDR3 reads CASSRVFSGGSTDTQYF. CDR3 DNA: TGTGCCAGCAGCCGAGTCTTTAGCGGGGGAAGCACAGATACGCAGTATTTT.

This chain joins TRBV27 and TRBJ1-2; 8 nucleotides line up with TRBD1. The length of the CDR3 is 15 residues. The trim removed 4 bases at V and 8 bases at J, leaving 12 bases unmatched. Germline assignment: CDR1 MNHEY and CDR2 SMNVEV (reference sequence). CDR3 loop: CASSWTGRTRSGYTF. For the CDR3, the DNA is TGTGCCAGCAGTTGGACAGGGCGCACAAGGAGCGGCTACACCTTC.

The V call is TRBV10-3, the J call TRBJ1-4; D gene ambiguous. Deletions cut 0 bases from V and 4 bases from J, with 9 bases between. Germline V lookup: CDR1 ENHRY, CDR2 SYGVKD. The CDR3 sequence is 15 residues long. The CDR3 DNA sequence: TGTGCCATCAGTGAGTCGGGCAGCCTTAATGAAAAACTGTTTTTT. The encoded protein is CAISESGSLNEKLFF.

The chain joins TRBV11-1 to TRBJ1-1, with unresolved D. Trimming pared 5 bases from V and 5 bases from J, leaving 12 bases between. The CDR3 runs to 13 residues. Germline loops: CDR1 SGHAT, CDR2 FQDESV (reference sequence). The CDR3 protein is CASSNTGRTEAFF. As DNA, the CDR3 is TGTGCCAGCAGCAACACGGGTAGAACTGAAGCTTTCTTT.

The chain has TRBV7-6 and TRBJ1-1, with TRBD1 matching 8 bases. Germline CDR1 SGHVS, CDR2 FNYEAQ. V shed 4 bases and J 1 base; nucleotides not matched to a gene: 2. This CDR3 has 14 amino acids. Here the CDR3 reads CASSSGTGNTEAFF. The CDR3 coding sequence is TGTGCCAGCAGCTCAGGGACAGGGAACACTGAAGCTTTCTTT.

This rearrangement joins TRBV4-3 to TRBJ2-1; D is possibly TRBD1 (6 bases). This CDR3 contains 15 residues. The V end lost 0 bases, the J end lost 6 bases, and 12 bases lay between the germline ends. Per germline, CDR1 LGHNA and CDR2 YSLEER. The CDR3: CASSQDRGHTNEQFF. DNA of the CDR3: TGCGCCAGCAGCCAAGACCGGGGACACACCAATGAGCAGTTCTTC.

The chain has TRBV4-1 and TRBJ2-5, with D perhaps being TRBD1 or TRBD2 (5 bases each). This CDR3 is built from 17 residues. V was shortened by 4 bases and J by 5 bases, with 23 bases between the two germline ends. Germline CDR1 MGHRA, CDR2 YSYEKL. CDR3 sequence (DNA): TGCGCCAGCAGCCTAGAAACAAACCGGGACCGAGGGGAGACCCAGTACTTC. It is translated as CASSLETNRDRGETQYF.

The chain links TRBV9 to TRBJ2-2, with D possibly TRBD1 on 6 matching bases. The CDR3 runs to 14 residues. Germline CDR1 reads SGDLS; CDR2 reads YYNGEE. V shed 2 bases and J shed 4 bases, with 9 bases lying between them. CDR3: CASSVPQGTGELFF. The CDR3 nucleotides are TGTGCCAGCAGCGTCCCACAGGGCACCGGGGAGCTGTTTTTT.

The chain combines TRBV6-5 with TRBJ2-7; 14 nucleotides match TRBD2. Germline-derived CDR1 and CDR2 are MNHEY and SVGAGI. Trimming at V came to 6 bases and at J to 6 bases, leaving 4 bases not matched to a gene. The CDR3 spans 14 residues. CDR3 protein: CASSGTSGRIEQYF. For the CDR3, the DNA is TGTGCCAGCAGCGGGACTAGCGGGAGAATCGAGCAGTACTTC.

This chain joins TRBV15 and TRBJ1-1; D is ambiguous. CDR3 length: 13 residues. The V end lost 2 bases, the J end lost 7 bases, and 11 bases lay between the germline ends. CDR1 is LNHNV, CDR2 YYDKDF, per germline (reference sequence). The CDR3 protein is CATSRRRGFEAFF. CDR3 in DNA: TGTGCCACCAGCAGACGTCGTGGGTTTGAAGCTTTCTTT.

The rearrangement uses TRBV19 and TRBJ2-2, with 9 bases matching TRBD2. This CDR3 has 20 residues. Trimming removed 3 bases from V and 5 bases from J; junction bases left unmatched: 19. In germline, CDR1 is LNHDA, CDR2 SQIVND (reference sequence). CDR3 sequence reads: CASSMPLLAGDSEWTGELFF. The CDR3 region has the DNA TGTGCCAGTAGTATGCCCCTGTTAGCGGGAGATTCGGAATGGACCGGGGAGCTGTTTTTT. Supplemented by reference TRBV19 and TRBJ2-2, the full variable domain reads DGGITQSPKYLFRKEGQNVTLSCEQNLNHDAMYWYRQDPGQGLRLIYYSQIVNDFQKGDIAEGYSVSREKKESFPLTVTSAQKNPTAFYLCASSMPLLAGDSEWTGELFFGEGSRLTVL.

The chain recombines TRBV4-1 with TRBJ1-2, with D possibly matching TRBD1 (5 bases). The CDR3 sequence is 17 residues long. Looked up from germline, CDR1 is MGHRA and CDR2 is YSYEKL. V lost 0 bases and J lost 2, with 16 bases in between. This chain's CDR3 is CASSQEPPGMENYGYTF. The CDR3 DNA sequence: TGCGCCAGCAGCCAAGAGCCCCCAGGGATGGAGAACTATGGCTACACCTTC.

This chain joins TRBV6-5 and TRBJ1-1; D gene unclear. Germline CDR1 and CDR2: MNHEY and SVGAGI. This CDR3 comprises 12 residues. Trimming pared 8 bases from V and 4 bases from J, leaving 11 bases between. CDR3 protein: CASLSRGTEAFF. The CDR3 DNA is TGTGCCAGCTTGTCGAGAGGCACTGAAGCTTTCTTT.

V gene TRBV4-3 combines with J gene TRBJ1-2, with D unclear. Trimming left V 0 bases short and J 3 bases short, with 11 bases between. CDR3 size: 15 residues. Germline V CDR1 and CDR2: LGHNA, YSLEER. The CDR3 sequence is CASSQDRTVYYGYTF. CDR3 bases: TGCGCCAGCAGCCAAGATAGAACAGTCTACTATGGCTACACCTTC.

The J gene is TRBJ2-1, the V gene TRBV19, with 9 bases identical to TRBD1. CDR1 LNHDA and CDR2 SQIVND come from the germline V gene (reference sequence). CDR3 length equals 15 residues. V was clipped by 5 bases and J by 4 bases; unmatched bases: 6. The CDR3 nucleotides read TGTGCCAGTAGTCCCGGGACAGGGTCTTACAATGAGCAGTTCTTC. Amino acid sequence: CASSPGTGSYNEQFF.

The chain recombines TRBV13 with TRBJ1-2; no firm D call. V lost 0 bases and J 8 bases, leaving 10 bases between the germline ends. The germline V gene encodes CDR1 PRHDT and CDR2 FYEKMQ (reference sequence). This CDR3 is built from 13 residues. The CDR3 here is CASSLGPSYGYTF. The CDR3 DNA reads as TGTGCCAGCAGCTTAGGCCCATCCTACGGCTACACCTTC.

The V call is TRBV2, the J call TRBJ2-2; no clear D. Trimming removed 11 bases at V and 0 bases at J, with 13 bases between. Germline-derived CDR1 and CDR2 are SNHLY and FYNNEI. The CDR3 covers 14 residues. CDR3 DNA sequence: TGTGCCTCCACAAGCTTTTCGAACACCGGGGAGCTGTTTTTT. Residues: CASTSFSNTGELFF. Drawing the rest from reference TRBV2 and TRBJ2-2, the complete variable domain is EPEVTQTPSHQVTQMGQEVILRCVPISNHLYFYWYRQILGQKVEFLVSFYNNEISEKSEIFDDQFSVERPDGSNFTLKIRSTKLEDSAMYFCASTSFSNTGELFFGEGSRLTVL.

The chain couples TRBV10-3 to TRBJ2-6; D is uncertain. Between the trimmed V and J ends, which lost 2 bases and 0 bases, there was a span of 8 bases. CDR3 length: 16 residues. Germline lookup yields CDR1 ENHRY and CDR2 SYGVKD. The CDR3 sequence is CAISEQLGSGANVLTF. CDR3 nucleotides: TGTGCCATCAGTGAGCAATTGGGCTCTGGGGCCAACGTCCTGACTTTC.

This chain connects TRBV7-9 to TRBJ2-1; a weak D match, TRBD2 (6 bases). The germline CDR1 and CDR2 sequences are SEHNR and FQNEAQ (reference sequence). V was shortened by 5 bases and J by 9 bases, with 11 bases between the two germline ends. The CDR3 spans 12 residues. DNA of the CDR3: TGTGCCAGCAGCAAAGTAGCGGTTGAGCAGTTCTTC. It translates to CASSKVAVEQFF.

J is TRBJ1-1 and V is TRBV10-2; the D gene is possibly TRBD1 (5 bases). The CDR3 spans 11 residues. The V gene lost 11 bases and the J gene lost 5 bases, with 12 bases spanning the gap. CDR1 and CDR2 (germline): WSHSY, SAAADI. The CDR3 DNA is TGCGCCGCGGGGACGGGTACTGAAGCTTTCTTT. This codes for CAAGTGTEAFF.

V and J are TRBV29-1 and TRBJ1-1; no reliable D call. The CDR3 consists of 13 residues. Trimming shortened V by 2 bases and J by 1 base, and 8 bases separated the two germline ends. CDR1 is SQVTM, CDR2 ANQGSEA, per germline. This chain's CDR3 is CSVEPGTNTEAFF. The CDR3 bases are TGCAGCGTTGAACCCGGTACGAACACTGAAGCTTTCTTT.

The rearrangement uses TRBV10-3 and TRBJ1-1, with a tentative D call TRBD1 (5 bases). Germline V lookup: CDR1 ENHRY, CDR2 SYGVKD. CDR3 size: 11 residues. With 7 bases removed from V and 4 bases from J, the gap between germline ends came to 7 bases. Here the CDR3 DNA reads TGTGCCATCATCGGGGGCACTGAAGCTTTCTTT. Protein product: CAIIGGTEAFF.

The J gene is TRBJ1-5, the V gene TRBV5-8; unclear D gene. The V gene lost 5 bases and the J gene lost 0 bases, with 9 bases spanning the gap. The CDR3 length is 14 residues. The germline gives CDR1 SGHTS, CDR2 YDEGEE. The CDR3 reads CASSSGYSNQPQHF. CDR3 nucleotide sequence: TGTGCCAGCAGTTCGGGATATAGCAATCAGCCCCAGCATTTT. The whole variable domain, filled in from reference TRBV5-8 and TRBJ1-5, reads EAGVTQSPTHLIKTRGQQATLRCSPISGHTSVYWYQQALGLGLQFLLWYDEGEERNRGNFPPRFSGRQFPNYSSELNVNALELEDSALYLCASSSGYSNQPQHFGDGTRLSIL.

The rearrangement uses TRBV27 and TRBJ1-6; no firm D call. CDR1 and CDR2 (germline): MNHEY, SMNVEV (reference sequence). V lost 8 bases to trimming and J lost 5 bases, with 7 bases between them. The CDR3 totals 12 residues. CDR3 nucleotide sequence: TGTGCCAGCGCCTACAATAATTCACCCCTCCACTTT. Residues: CASAYNNSPLHF.